One T cell receptor (beta chain) is described in this entry. Its antigen is currently unknown. The study treated chemo-refractory metastatic non-small-cell lung cancer patients with focal radiation plus ipilimumab CTLA-4 blockade. Trimming removed 3 bases from V and 0 bases from J, with 12 bases in between. The CDR3 length is 17 residues. Per the germline V gene, CDR1 is SEHNR and CDR2 is FQNEAQ (reference sequence). The data stem from a study of radiotherapy plus CTLA-4 blockade in lung cancer. Study-level information: Of the patients, over 15% showed objective responses and around 34% attained disease control.

TCRdb keeps only in-frame clones here, not all; method: immunoSEQ multiplex PCR. There are around 86,000 clones in the sample; under 85% occur only once, and more than 0.65% lies in the top ten. Study-wide results and limits: It was early blood T cell clone dynamics, with interferon-beta, that reportedly best predicted response.

V is TRBV7-9 and J is TRBJ2-6; no clear D gene. The specimen comprised peripheral blood, sampled from a patient treated with radiotherapy plus ipilimumab. This TCR derives from a human donor with non-small cell lung cancer who had stable disease on radiotherapy plus ipilimumab. In DNA, the CDR3 is TGTGCCAGCAGCTTCCTAGACACCTCCTCTGGGGCCAACGTCCTGACTTTC. Translation: CASSFLDTSSGANVLTF.